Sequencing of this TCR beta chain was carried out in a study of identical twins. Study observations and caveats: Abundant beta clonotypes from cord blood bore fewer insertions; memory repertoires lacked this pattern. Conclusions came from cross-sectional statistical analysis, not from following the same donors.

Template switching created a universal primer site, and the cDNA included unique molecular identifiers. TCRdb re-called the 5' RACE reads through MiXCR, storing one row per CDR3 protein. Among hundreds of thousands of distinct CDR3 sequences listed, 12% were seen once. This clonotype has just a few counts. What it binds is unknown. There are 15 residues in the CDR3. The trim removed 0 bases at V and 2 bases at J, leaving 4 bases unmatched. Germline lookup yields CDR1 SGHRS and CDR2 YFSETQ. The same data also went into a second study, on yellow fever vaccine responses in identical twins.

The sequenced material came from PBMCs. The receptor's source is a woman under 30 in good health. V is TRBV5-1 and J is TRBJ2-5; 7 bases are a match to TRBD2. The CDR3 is CASSLDEGLQETQYF. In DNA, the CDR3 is TGCGCCAGCAGCTTGGATGAGGGACTACAAGAGACCCAGTACTTC.